A single sample gave rise to the 6 T cell receptor beta chains below, sequenced in a study of T-cell reconstitution after alpha-beta-depleted transplantation in children. A TCRbeta library incorporating unique molecular identifiers was prepared. TCRdb reanalysed the PCR reads using MiXCR and keeps one entry per CDR3 protein. The data show more than 45,000 distinct CDR3 sequences, roughly 50% seen once. Specimen: peripheral blood, collected before TCRalphabeta/CD19-depleted stem cell transplant. These receptors were obtained from a boy under two years old with SCID, due to receive a stem cell transplant.

The chain employs TRBV6-1 and TRBJ2-7, with TRBD2 as a possible D gene (6 bases). Germline V lookup: CDR1 MNHNS, CDR2 SASEGT. The CDR3 is 14 amino acids. Trimming removed 8 bases from V and 0 bases from J, with 14 bases in between. The CDR3 is CASRSRRDSYEQYF. The CDR3 DNA follows: TGTGCCAGCCGAAGTCGGCGGGACTCCTACGAGCAGTACTTC.

This chain links TRBV4-2 with TRBJ1-2; D is possibly TRBD1 (5 bases). This CDR3 has 11 amino acids. Trimming stripped 3 bases from V and 8 bases from J, with 7 bases between. CDR1 is LGHNA and CDR2 is YNFKEQ in the germline V gene. Written as DNA, the CDR3 is TGTGCCAGCAGCCAGACAGAGGGCTACACCTTC. Translation gives CASSQTEGYTF.

This chain links TRBV20-1 with TRBJ1-1; no reliable D call. CDR1 and CDR2 from the germline V gene are DFQATT and SNEGSKA (reference sequence). The CDR3 runs 13 residues. Between the trimmed V and J ends, which lost 0 bases and 1 base, there was a span of 6 bases. In nucleotides, the CDR3 is TGCAGTGCTAGAGATTTCGAGAACACTGAAGCTTTCTTT. It codes for CSARDFENTEAFF.

V and J are TRBV5-4 and TRBJ1-2; 7 bases are shared with TRBD1. Losses at the gene ends were 2 bases for V and 1 base for J; bases not matched to a gene: 2. The CDR3 covers 14 residues. Germline CDR1 is SGHNT and CDR2 is YYREEE (reference sequence). Written as DNA, the CDR3 is TGTGCCAGCAGCTTAGACAGGGTTAACTATGGCTACACCTTC. Translating gives CASSLDRVNYGYTF.

The rearrangement links TRBV7-3 to TRBJ1-1, with TRBD1 identical over 7 bases. V dropped 0 bases and J dropped 4; count of bases not matched to a gene: 8. The CDR3 is 16 amino acids. Germline-derived CDR1 and CDR2 are SGHTA and FQGTGA. CDR3 loop: CASSLTPNRGSTEAFF. The CDR3 nucleotides are TGTGCCAGCAGCTTAACGCCGAACAGGGGAAGCACTGAAGCTTTCTTT.

The chain carries TRBV27 and TRBJ2-1, with 9 bases matching TRBD1. This CDR3 has 15 amino acids. With 5 bases clipped from V and 5 bases from J, the junction kept 7 bases outside the gene matches. CDR1 is MNHEY, CDR2 SMNVEV, per germline (reference sequence). For the CDR3, the DNA is TGTGCCAGCAGTGACGGGACAGGGCCACACAATGAGCAGTTCTTC. Translated, it gives CASSDGTGPHNEQFF.